This T cell receptor beta chain was documented in a study of T cell repertoires in cytomegalovirus infection. Study findings and constraints: The response measured ex vivo was dominated by TCR beta clonotypes (HLA-C-restricted and CMV-specific).

J gave up 1 base and V 1 base, and 9 bases lay outside the gene matches. Germline CDR1 and CDR2: DFQATT and SNEGSKA (reference sequence). This CDR3 is 16 amino acids long. TCRdb re-called the reads with MiXCR, one entry per CDR3 protein. The table includes hundreds of thousands of distinct CDR3 sequences, 30% to 40% detected once. This clonotype has more than one count but fewer than ten. The target antigen is unknown. The chain is built from TRBV20-1 and TRBJ1-1; TRBD1 matches 7 bases. The sequence was obtained from a human donor in good health (CMV status not recorded). Some clones in this sample may be carry-over from other donors' samples. The sequences come from cultured PBMCs, collected from culture after CMV antigen stimulation. The DNA of the CDR3 is TGCAGTGCTAGAGGTACCGGGACAGCAGGGAACACTGAAGCTTTCTTT. This sequence encodes CSARGTGTAGNTEAFF.